One sample yielded the 26 T cell receptor beta chains listed below, sequenced in a study of T cells after yellow fever vaccination. TCRdb fed the 5' RACE reads into MiXCR, producing one record per CDR3 protein. Here the sample spans about 320,000 distinct CDR3 sequences, 3.5% to 4.5% being singletons. Material: PBMCs, obtained 15 days after the yellow fever booster vaccination. These TCRs come from a man younger than 35 who received the YFV17D yellow fever vaccine.

The table lists this clonotype with many counts. The chain recombines TRBV29-1 with TRBJ2-3; D perhaps matches TRBD1 (5 bases). The V gene's germline CDR1 is SQVTM and CDR2 ANQGSEA. CDR3 length: 13 residues. The V gene lost 2 bases and the J gene lost 4 bases, with 10 bases spanning the gap. In DNA form, the CDR3 reads TGCAGCGTTGAATTGGCAGGGCCAGATACGCAGTATTTT. It translates to CSVELAGPDTQYF.

This clonotype was seen at least ten times. The rearrangement joins TRBV6-6 to TRBJ1-4, with D perhaps matching TRBD1 (6 bases). Germline loops: CDR1 MNHNY, CDR2 SVGAGI (reference sequence). The V end lost 4 bases, the J end lost 8 bases, and 17 bases lay between the germline ends. The length of the CDR3 is 15 residues. CDR3 sequence: CASSSGDVSWEKLFF. The DNA of the CDR3 is TGTGCCAGCAGTTCAGGGGACGTGTCATGGGAAAAACTGTTTTTT.

This clonotype was counted many times. The V call is TRBV7-3, the J call TRBJ2-1; a weak D match, TRBD1 (5 bases). CDR1 and CDR2 from the germline V gene are SGHTA and FQGTGA. Trimming stripped 1 base from V and 9 bases from J, with 13 bases between. This CDR3 has 14 amino acids. CDR3 sequence reads: CASSLIGAQSEQFF. The CDR3 DNA reads TGTGCCAGCAGCTTAATAGGGGCGCAGAGTGAGCAGTTCTTC. Complete variable domain (other parts from reference TRBV7-3 and TRBJ2-1): GAGVSQTPSNKVTEKGKYVELRCDPISGHTALYWYRQSLGQGPEFLIYFQGTGAADDSGLPNDRFFAVRPEGSVSTLKIQRTERGDSAVYLCASSLIGAQSEQFFGPGTRLTVL.

The J gene is TRBJ2-7, the V gene TRBV28, with 7 bases that match TRBD1. From germline, CDR1 is MDHEN and CDR2 SYDVKM. The CDR3 is 12 residues long. The V gene end was trimmed by 10 bases and the J gene end by 3 bases; junction bases not matched to a gene: 6. CDR3 loop: CATATGRYEQYV. The CDR3 DNA reads as TGTGCCACCGCGACAGGGCGCTACGAGCAGTACGTC.

V is TRBV7-9 and J is TRBJ2-1; 9 bases are a match to TRBD2. The CDR3 spans 16 residues. CDR1 SEHNR and CDR2 FQNEAQ come from the germline V gene (reference sequence). Trimming took 5 bases from V and 0 from J; bases not matched to a gene: 5. In DNA form, the CDR3 reads TGTGCCAGCAGCCCCCGAGCGGGGGGCTCCTACAATGAGCAGTTCTTC. It yields the protein CASSPRAGGSYNEQFF.

The table lists this clonotype with many counts. This chain uses TRBV12-3 or TRBV12-4 with TRBJ2-5; D could derive from TRBD1 or TRBD2 (5 bases each). The CDR3 is made up of 17 amino acids. Trimming cost V 5 bases and J 3 bases, with 22 bases left between them. CDR3 nucleotides: TGTGCCAGCAGTCCCGGGGCGAGAGGGGTGGCCGAAGAGACCCAGTACTTC. It translates to CASSPGARGVAEETQYF.

This clonotype was detected many times. The chain is built from TRBV6-5 and TRBJ2-1, with TRBD2 matching 10 bases. CDR3 length equals 15 residues. Germline CDR1 reads MNHEY; CDR2 reads SVGAGI. Unmatched junction bases numbered 6, after V lost 4 bases and J lost 6 bases. The CDR3 protein is CASSWTSGEINEQFF. Written as DNA, the CDR3 is TGTGCCAGCAGTTGGACTAGCGGCGAGATCAATGAGCAGTTCTTC.

This clonotype has only a few counts. The V gene is TRBV6-2 or TRBV6-3, the J gene TRBJ2-3, with D perhaps matching TRBD2 (6 bases). Trimming shortened V by 5 bases and J by 2 bases, and 14 bases separated the two germline ends. The length of the CDR3 is 15 residues. Germline V gene lookup returns CDR1 MNHEY and CDR2 SVGEGT. The CDR3 coding sequence is TGTGCCAGCAGTCTCCGGGACTGGGACACAGATACGCAGTATTTT. This gives the protein CASSLRDWDTDTQYF.

The V and J genes are TRBV20-1 and TRBJ1-2; D perhaps matches TRBD1 (5 bases). This CDR3 is built from 13 residues. The V gene's germline CDR1 is DFQATT and CDR2 SNEGSKA (reference sequence). Trimming shortened V by 2 bases and J by 2 bases, and 9 bases separated the two germline ends. The CDR3 DNA reads as TGCAGTGCTAGATCCAGGGACAACTATGGCTACACCTTC. This translates into CSARSRDNYGYTF.

This clonotype has ten or more counts. The chain couples TRBV5-1 to TRBJ2-3; a weak D match, TRBD2 (5 bases). The CDR3 consists of 13 residues. V gave up 0 bases and J gave up 7 bases, with 9 bases separating them. CDR1 is SGHRS and CDR2 is YFSETQ in the germline V gene. In DNA, the CDR3 is TGCGCCAGCAGCTTGGAAAGGGAGTATACGCAGTATTTT. The encoded protein is CASSLEREYTQYF.

This clonotype was recorded many times. The CDR3 DNA reads as TGTGCCAGCAGTTTATGGGGACCTTACAATGAGCAGTTCTTC. Its protein is CASSLWGPYNEQFF. This chain connects TRBV27 to TRBJ2-1; either TRBD1 or TRBD2 may fit D (5 bases each). Trimming removed 1 base at V and 4 bases at J, with 8 bases between. The CDR3 consists of 14 residues. CDR1 is MNHEY, CDR2 SMNVEV, per germline (reference sequence).

At least ten counts were recorded for this clonotype. This chain links TRBV7-3 with TRBJ2-1, with D uncertain. This CDR3 region has 13 residues. Per germline, CDR1 SGHTA and CDR2 FQGTGA. V was pared by 4 bases and J by 8 bases, with 12 bases between. The chain's CDR3 is CASSSTYGHEQFF. As DNA, the CDR3 is TGTGCCAGCAGCTCAACTTATGGACATGAGCAGTTCTTC.

This clonotype was observed at least ten times. This rearrangement joins TRBV7-9 to TRBJ2-7, with D unresolved. Trimming took 3 bases from V and 0 from J, leaving 6 bases between them. The CDR3 runs to 13 residues. Germline V gene lookup returns CDR1 SEHNR and CDR2 FQNEAQ (reference sequence). CDR3 DNA sequence: TGTGCCAGCAGCTTCTTGAGCTCCTACGAGCAGTACGTC. Translated, it gives CASSFLSSYEQYV.

V gene TRBV12-3 or TRBV12-4 combines with J gene TRBJ2-2; the match to TRBD1 covers 10 bases. The CDR3 is made up of 16 amino acids. V was clipped by 2 bases and J by 4 bases; unmatched bases: 4. The CDR3 coding sequence is TGTGCCAGCAGTTTAAGGGACAGGGGTTTCACCGGGGAGCTGTTTTTT. It translates to CASSLRDRGFTGELFF.

This clonotype was observed many times. V and J are TRBV25-1 and TRBJ1-1; D remains ambiguous. CDR3 size: 12 residues. V was clipped by 1 base and J by 1 base, with 1 base between them. The V gene's germline CDR1 is MGHDK and CDR2 SYGVNS. The CDR3: CASSEWNTEAFF. Written as DNA, the CDR3 is TGTGCCAGCAGTGAATGGAACACTGAAGCTTTCTTT.

The chain couples TRBV6-5 to TRBJ1-1; 7 nucleotides agree with TRBD1. The V segment lost 11 bases and the J segment 5 bases; nucleotides outside the gene matches: 8. CDR3 length: 12 residues. In germline, CDR1 is MNHEY, CDR2 SVGAGI. Written as DNA, the CDR3 is TGTGCCGCCCGAGGGGGCTCGACTGAAGCTTTCTTT. Protein product: CAARGGSTEAFF.

At least ten counts were recorded for this clonotype. The genes are TRBV27 and TRBJ1-4; D perhaps matches TRBD1 (6 bases). Germline CDR1 MNHEY, CDR2 SMNVEV (reference sequence). This CDR3 contains 19 residues. The V and J ends lost 4 bases and 0 bases respectively, with 21 bases between them. CDR3 DNA: TGTGCCAGCAGTTATCCGCAAACCAGGACAGTTCCAACTAATGAAAAACTGTTTTTT. It translates to CASSYPQTRTVPTNEKLFF. Filled out from reference TRBV27 and TRBJ1-4, the complete variable domain reads EAQVTQNPRYLITVTGKKLTVTCSQNMNHEYMSWYRQDPGLGLRQIYYSMNVEVTDKGDVPEGYKVSRKEKRNFPLILESPSPNQTSLYFCASSYPQTRTVPTNEKLFFGSGTQLSVL.

This clonotype was detected ten times or more. The chain links TRBV5-5 to TRBJ1-5; maybe TRBD1 (6 bases). The CDR3 has 14 residues. Between the trimmed V and J ends, which lost 4 bases and 4 bases, there was a span of 12 bases. Germline CDR1 is SGHKS and CDR2 is YYEKEE (reference sequence). CDR3 sequence reads: CASSPGTLNQPQHF. The DNA for the CDR3 is TGTGCCAGCAGCCCAGGGACATTGAATCAGCCCCAGCATTTT.

This chain connects TRBV5-1 to TRBJ2-7, with D tentatively TRBD2 (6 bases). Deletions cut 3 bases from V and 7 bases from J, with 14 bases between. CDR1 and CDR2 (germline): SGHRS, YFSETQ. This CDR3 has 13 residues. The CDR3 DNA sequence: TGCGCCAGCAGCTCCCCGGGAGCTGGGGAGCAGTACTTC. Its protein is CASSSPGAGEQYF.

The chain has TRBV24-1 and TRBJ2-6; TRBD2 might be the D (5 bases). V lost 7 bases, J lost 2 bases, and 8 bases lay in between. Looked up from germline, CDR1 is KGHDR and CDR2 is SFDVKD. There are 14 residues in the CDR3. The DNA for the CDR3 is TGTGCCACCAGCACGCGGGCTGGGGCCAACGTCCTGACTTTC. Translation gives CATSTRAGANVLTF.

This clonotype has more than one count but fewer than ten. The V and J genes are TRBV5-4 and TRBJ2-1; a possible D gene is TRBD2 (6 bases). Germline V gene lookup returns CDR1 SGHNT and CDR2 YYREEE (reference sequence). The CDR3 contains 15 residues. V dropped 5 bases and J dropped 3 bases, with 15 bases sitting between them. The CDR3 nucleotides are TGTGCCAGCAGTCAGGCAGACGGGGGCTACAATGAGCAGTTCTTC. This gives the protein CASSQADGGYNEQFF.

J is TRBJ2-1 and V is TRBV7-9; D perhaps matches TRBD1 (5 bases). This CDR3 has 13 amino acids. In germline, CDR1 is SEHNR, CDR2 FQNEAQ (reference sequence). V was shortened by 5 bases and J by 3 bases, with 8 bases between the two germline ends. CDR3 loop: CASSPDIYNEQFF. The CDR3 DNA reads TGTGCCAGCAGCCCGGACATCTACAATGAGCAGTTCTTC.

V is TRBV6-5 and J is TRBJ2-3, with TRBD1 as a possible D gene (5 bases). Per the germline V gene, CDR1 is MNHEY and CDR2 is SVGAGI. The V end was cut by 10 bases, the J end by 0 bases, with 11 bases between. This CDR3 is 13 amino acids long. CDR3 nucleotides: TGTGCCATCCAGGGTTCTAGCACAGATACGCAGTATTTT. It encodes CAIQGSSTDTQYF.

V usage is TRBV5-5 and J usage is TRBJ1-1, with 7 bases that match TRBD1. V lost 0 bases, J lost 0 bases, and 8 bases stayed unmatched. CDR3 size: 17 residues. CDR1 and CDR2 from the germline V gene are SGHKS and YYEKEE (reference sequence). As DNA, the CDR3 is TGTGCCAGCAGCTTGGCGCCAGGGGGGGGTCTGAACACTGAAGCTTTCTTT. Translation gives CASSLAPGGGLNTEAFF.

In this sample, this clonotype turned up a few times. The junction does not match germline at one end; this may be a read error. Written as DNA, the CDR3 is TGTGCCAGCAGCTCACATCGGGCCAGGGGTGGAAGCTATAGTTCACCCCTCCACTTT. As protein: CASSSHRARGGSYSSPLHF. The chain combines TRBV7-2 with TRBJ1-6, with D tentatively TRBD1 (6 bases). The CDR3 runs 19 residues. Looked up from germline, CDR1 is SGHTA and CDR2 is FQGNSA.

This clonotype was observed at least ten times. This chain joins TRBV4-2 and TRBJ2-7; D may be TRBD1 or TRBD2 (5 bases each). Germline lookup yields CDR1 LGHNA and CDR2 YNFKEQ. The length of the CDR3 is 15 residues. The germline V and J ends were trimmed by 0 bases and 0 bases, with 9 bases remaining between them. CDR3 residues: CASSQEGVSSYEQYF. The CDR3 DNA reads TGTGCCAGCAGCCAAGAGGGGGTCAGCTCCTACGAGCAGTACTTC.